The clone carrying this T cell receptor beta chain turned up a few times. The sample is drawn from a study of identical twins. The CDR3 spans 17 residues. Germline values: CDR1 SGHAT, CDR2 FQNNGV. V trimming: 5 bases; J trimming: 2 bases; junction bases outside the gene matches: 9. TCRdb reanalysed the 5' RACE reads using MiXCR and keeps one entry per CDR3 protein. This sample yields some 1,600,000 distinct CDR3 sequences, of which about 32% are seen a single time; roughly 0.3% belongs to the top ten. Healthy Caucasians, and only they, were the donors. The TCR was taken from a newborn girl in good health. The genes are TRBV11-2 and TRBJ2-3; 11 positions match TRBD2. The sequenced material came from cord blood. CDR3 DNA: TGTGCCAGCAGCCCGCATCGACTAGCGGGACTCACAGATACGCAGTATTTT. Its protein is CASSPHRLAGLTDTQYF. Full variable domain (remainder filled in from reference TRBV11-2 and TRBJ2-3): EAGVAQSPRYKIIEKRQSVAFWCNPISGHATLYWYQQILGQGPKLLIQFQNNGVVDDSQLPKDRFSAERLKGVDSTLKIQPAKLEDSAVYLCASSPHRLAGLTDTQYFGPGTRLTVL.